These 20 T cell receptor beta chains originate from one sample sequenced in a study of blood T cell repertoires in COVID-19 (TCRdb year 2020). Library construction relied on the immunoSEQ multiplex PCR assay. TCRdb holds this immuneACCESS table with in-frame rearrangements only. Some clones are missing; in checked studies, unresolved V genes explain under half, and the rest has no known cause. The sample table contains a few hundred thousand clones; only one count was recorded for 75% to 85% of them. Together, the top ten hold nearly 9.5% of the sample. The material sequenced was PBMCs or T cells enriched from blood (not recorded which). The receptors were gathered from a man in his forties who had recovered from COVID-19.

This clone was seen more than once but under ten times. The gene calls are TRBV3-1 (or the pseudogene TRBV3-2) and TRBJ1-1, with D tentatively TRBD1 (5 bases). Per the germline V gene, CDR1 is LGHDT and CDR2 is YNNKEL (reference sequence). Trimming took 1 base from V and 4 from J, leaving 7 bases between them. This CDR3 has 13 residues. CDR3 in amino acids: CASSQARATEAFF. CDR3 in DNA: TGTGCCAGCAGCCAAGCCAGGGCCACTGAAGCTTTCTTT.

V gene TRBV14 combines with J gene TRBJ2-3; 15 nucleotides agree with TRBD2. This CDR3 is 17 amino acids long. Looked up from germline, CDR1 is SGHDN and CDR2 is FVKESK. V shed 4 bases, J shed 6 bases, and the junction held 8 bases outside the gene matches. The CDR3 coding sequence is TGTGCCAGCAGCCGCGGACTAGCGGGGGGGTCGAGGGATACGCAGTATTTT. Translated, it gives CASSRGLAGGSRDTQYF.

The genes are TRBV10-1 and TRBJ2-7; tentative D call: TRBD1 (6 bases). Germline CDR1 is WNHNN and CDR2 is SYGVQD (reference sequence). This CDR3 spans 15 amino acids. V was trimmed by 3 bases and J by 5 bases, leaving 17 bases between them. CDR3 in amino acids: CASSDTWQGINEQYF. The CDR3 coding sequence is TGCGCCAGCAGTGATACTTGGCAGGGGATCAACGAGCAGTACTTC.

J is TRBJ2-5 and V is TRBV21-1; no check of the table's D call, TRBD1, against the DNA was made. TRBV21-1 is a recognized pseudogene. This CDR3 comprises 17 residues. The chain's CDR3 is CASSKARRDRFQETQYF. CDR3 nucleotides: TGTGCCAGCAGCAAAGCCCGCCGGGACAGATTCCAAGAGACCCAGTACTTC.

The chain is built from TRBV5-4 and TRBJ2-3; 10 positions agree with TRBD2. The CDR3 is made up of 14 amino acids. The germline V gene encodes CDR1 SGHNT and CDR2 YYREEE (reference sequence). V lost 4 bases, J lost 6 bases, and 5 bases stayed unmatched. DNA for the CDR3: TGTGCCAGCAGCGAGCGGGAGGGGTGGGATACGCAGTATTTT. It is translated as CASSEREGWDTQYF.

CDR3 in DNA: TGTGCCAGCAGCTTAAAAGGCGGTTCTGAAGCTTTCTTT. It yields the protein CASSLKGGSEAFF. The chain carries TRBV7-9 and TRBJ1-1; D remains unclear. Germline loops: CDR1 SEHNR, CDR2 FQNEAQ (reference sequence). The V gene lost 2 bases and the J gene lost 6 bases, with 10 bases spanning the gap. This CDR3 spans 13 amino acids.

CDR3 nucleotide sequence: TGCGCCAGCAGCTTCGGGACTCGCACGACCGCAAGCTCCTACGAGCAGTACTTC. As protein: CASSFGTRTTASSYEQYF. The chain uses TRBV5-1 and TRBJ2-7; D is perhaps TRBD2 (6 bases). This CDR3 contains 18 residues. V shed 2 bases and J shed 0 bases, with 21 bases lying between them. CDR1 is SGHRS, CDR2 YFSETQ, per germline.

V is TRBV12-5 and J is TRBJ1-4; D call uncertain. The CDR3 has 14 residues. Germline CDR1 and CDR2: LGHNT and FRNRAP. V dropped 7 bases and J dropped 8 bases, with 17 bases sitting between them. In DNA, the CDR3 is TGTGCTAGTGCCCAAAGCCGTACGGAGGAAAAACTGTTTTTT. Its translation: CASAQSRTEEKLFF.

The chain uses TRBV29-1 and TRBJ2-4; 7 nucleotides agree with TRBD1. Looked up from germline, CDR1 is SQVTM and CDR2 is ANQGSEA. The CDR3 extends over 15 amino acids. V lost 4 bases, J lost 3 bases, and 9 bases stayed unmatched. This CDR3 reads CSVVGPGGNKNIQYF. In DNA, the CDR3 is TGCAGCGTTGTAGGGCCAGGGGGAAACAAAAACATTCAGTACTTC. The whole variable domain, filled in from reference TRBV29-1 and TRBJ2-4, reads SAVISQKPSRDICQRGTSLTIQCQVDSQVTMMFWYRQQPGQSLTLIATANQGSEATYESGFVIDKFPISRPNLTFSTLTVSNMSPEDSSIYLCSVVGPGGNKNIQYFGAGTRLSVL.

This rearrangement joins TRBV29-1 to TRBJ1-1; 11 bases line up with TRBD1. The germline CDR1 and CDR2 sequences are SQVTM and ANQGSEA. CDR3 length: 14 amino acids. Unmatched junction bases numbered 8, after V lost 5 bases and J lost 6 bases. This chain's CDR3 is CSVRGTGGYAEAFF. The CDR3 bases are TGCAGCGTTAGGGGGACAGGGGGGTACGCTGAAGCTTTCTTT.

The V call is TRBV10-2, the J call TRBJ1-2, with 8 bases that match TRBD1. CDR3 length equals 17 residues. Germline V gene sequence: CDR1 WSHSY, CDR2 SAAADI. The V and J ends lost 1 base and 6 bases, in that order; junction bases with no gene match: 13. The CDR3 nucleotides read TGCGCCAGCAGTGAGTTCGGTAGAGGCAGGGGGCGAGATGGCTACACCTTC. Its protein product is CASSEFGRGRGRDGYTF.

The rearrangement uses TRBV28 and TRBJ1-2; D remains unclear. Trimming removed 3 bases at V and 8 bases at J, with 4 bases between. Germline V lookup: CDR1 MDHEN, CDR2 SYDVKM. The CDR3 is 10 residues long. Here the CDR3 reads CASSFRGYTF. In nucleotides, the CDR3 is TGTGCCAGCAGTTTTAGAGGCTACACCTTC.

This clone was detected only a few times. V is TRBV30 and J is TRBJ1-4; possible D gene TRBD1, 5 bases. CDR3 size: 15 residues. Germline lookup yields CDR1 GTSNPN and CDR2 SVGIG (reference sequence). The V end was cut by 1 base, the J end by 5 bases, with 14 bases between. CDR3 DNA sequence: TGTGCCTGGAGTGCAGGGTATGGGAAAAATGAAAAACTGTTTTTT. Residues: CAWSAGYGKNEKLFF. The full variable domain, completed using reference TRBV30 and TRBJ1-4, is SQTIHQWPATLVQPVGSPLSLECTVEGTSNPNLYWYRQAAGRGLQLLFYSVGIGQISSEVPQNLSASRPQDRQFILSSKKLLLSDSGFYLCAWSAGYGKNEKLFFGSGTQLSVL.

The V call is TRBV19, the J call TRBJ1-1; maybe TRBD1 (5 bases). The CDR3 has 13 amino acids. The germline V gene has CDR1 LNHDA and CDR2 SQIVND (reference sequence). Deletions cut 10 bases from V and 1 base from J, with 13 bases between. The CDR3 is CAIIDRENTEAFF. Here the CDR3 DNA reads TGTGCCATAATCGACAGAGAGAACACTGAAGCTTTCTTT.

The chain is built from TRBV24-1 and TRBJ1-6; D perhaps matches TRBD1 (6 bases). The V and J ends lost 2 bases and 9 bases respectively, with 10 bases between them. The CDR3 extends over 14 amino acids. Looked up from germline, CDR1 is KGHDR and CDR2 is SFDVKD. The CDR3 is CATSDSLTGSPLHF. The CDR3 coding sequence is TGTGCCACCAGTGATTCGCTGACAGGTTCACCCCTCCACTTT.

A single count supports this clone. The genes are TRBV7-9 and TRBJ1-4; the match to TRBD1 covers 9 bases. Germline assignment: CDR1 SEHNR and CDR2 FQNEAQ (reference sequence). The CDR3 covers 14 residues. The V segment lost 4 bases and the J segment 8 bases; nucleotides outside the gene matches: 5. CDR3 in DNA: TGTGCCAGCAGCTCACGGGACAGGGAGGAAAAACTGTTTTTT. This codes for CASSSRDREEKLFF.

The table lists this clone with a count of one. J is TRBJ1-1 and V is TRBV7-6; D is unresolved. This CDR3 is built from 14 residues. CDR1 and CDR2 (germline): SGHVS, FNYEAQ. The V end lost 5 bases, the J end lost 2 bases, and 12 bases lay between the germline ends. CDR3 amino acids: CASSPDPLNTEAFF. The DNA for the CDR3 is TGTGCCAGCAGCCCCGATCCACTTAACACTGAAGCTTTCTTT. The full variable domain, rest sourced from reference TRBV7-6 and TRBJ1-1, is GAGVSQSPRYKVTKRGQDVALRCDPISGHVSLYWYRQALGQGPEFLTYFNYEAQQDKSGLPNDRFSAERPEGSISTLTIQRTEQRDSAMYRCASSPDPLNTEAFFGQGTRLTVV.

V and J are TRBV30 and TRBJ2-3; the D is unclear. V lost 4 bases and J 5 bases, leaving 10 bases between the germline ends. The CDR3 has 12 amino acids. Looked up from germline, CDR1 is GTSNPN and CDR2 is SVGIG (reference sequence). The CDR3 nucleotides are TGTGCCTGGACCCGCGTCCTAGATACGCAGTATTTT. Translation: CAWTRVLDTQYF.

The rearrangement links TRBV29-1 to TRBJ1-1, with 8 bases that match TRBD1. The CDR3 runs to 13 residues. The V gene's germline CDR1 is SQVTM and CDR2 ANQGSEA. V gave up 3 bases and J gave up 0 bases; unmatched junction bases: 0. The DNA of the CDR3 is TGCAGCGTTGACAGGGGGCTGAACACTGAAGCTTTCTTT. This gives the protein CSVDRGLNTEAFF.

This clone was seen more than once but under ten times. V and J are TRBV27 and TRBJ2-1, with D hard to call. V lost 7 bases and J 5 bases, leaving 6 bases between the germline ends. The CDR3 runs 11 residues. CDR1 is MNHEY, CDR2 SMNVEV, per germline (reference sequence). The DNA for the CDR3 is TGTGCCAGCACTACGGACAATGAGCAGTTCTTC. Its translation: CASTTDNEQFF.